This T cell receptor beta chain derives from a study of human T cells and chemical hapten exposure. Study-level background: All through the approximately 26-week study, the scalp of each patient received diphenylcyclopropenone doses weekly. Findings of the study overall: Expanded TCRs showed more large CDR3 clusters than pre-sensitization or healthy control sets.

From germline, CDR1 is WNHNN and CDR2 SYGVQD (reference sequence). CDR3 length: 13 residues. J was trimmed by 8 bases and V by 10 bases; bases with no gene match: 8. This clonotype was seen a few times. Its antigen is not identified. In the authors' workflow: Sequenced samples showed a median of around 91,000 TCRs each, with counts running from roughly 23,000 to 700,000. TCRdb itself ran the RACE reads through MiXCR, one entry per CDR3 protein. The V and J calls and clone size come from TCRdb's table, not from the authors' own analysis. The table shows around 120,000 distinct CDR3 sequences, with roughly 15% occurring only once. Time point of the sample: patch test 1, 2 weeks after DPC sensitization. The treatment: therapeutic diphenylcyclopropenone sensitization with weekly scalp DPC. Alopecia patients deemed DPC-suitable, aged 18 to 70, excluding pregnancy.

The clonotype originates from a man between 18 and 29 years old with alopecia areata. Some clones in this sample may be carry-over from other donors' samples. The sample consisted of whole blood, taken in connection with sensitization to the hapten diphenylcyclopropenone (DPC). The chain recombines TRBV10-1 with TRBJ1-2; TRBD1 agrees at 12 bases. The CDR3 DNA reads TGCGCCACCGGGACAGGGGGCGTCAAAGGCTACACCTTC. This sequence encodes CATGTGGVKGYTF.